This T cell receptor (beta chain) was captured by sequencing in a study of human T cells and chemical hapten exposure. General observations from the study: TCRs exceeding 1 in 1000 frequency stayed unchanged with DPC sensitization. Alopecia was present in the donors, so their immune response may differ from healthy people's.

The time point was: patch test 3, about 24 weeks after DPC sensitization. Treatment denoted: therapeutic diphenylcyclopropenone sensitization with weekly scalp DPC. Within the library, unique molecular identifiers were attached to each individual cDNA molecule. TCRdb reprocessed the RACE reads with MiXCR, giving one entry per CDR3 protein. This sample carries about 120,000 distinct CDR3 sequences, approximately 10% of them seen once, and the ten largest clones take more than 2%. A note on this clonotype: Its antigen is undetermined.

CDR1 and CDR2 (germline): SNHLY, FYNNEI. CDR3 length equals 13 residues. Trimming left V 2 bases short and J 3 bases short, with 8 bases between. The chain is built from TRBV2 and TRBJ2-7, with D unresolved. The sample in question was whole blood, obtained in connection with sensitization to the hapten diphenylcyclopropenone (DPC). The receptor comes from a woman aged 50 to 60 with alopecia areata. Some clones in this sample may be carry-over from other donors' samples. The CDR3 nucleotides are TGTGCCAGCAGTGAAAGTCTGTACTACGAGCAGTACTTC. The encoded protein is CASSESLYYEQYF.